This T cell receptor (beta chain) emerged from a study of tumor and adjacent non-tumor tissue in lung cancer. Study results and caveats: Tumor repertoires had a smaller top 100 clone share than normal lung. Shorter survival was associated with higher TCR diversity in tumors.

Comment on this clonotype: Its antigen is still unknown. A much larger clone lies one base from this, so it may be a read error.

The library came from three nested PCR rounds adapted from ARM-PCR protocols. TCRdb re-called the multiplex PCR reads with MiXCR, one entry per CDR3 protein. The table lists 68,000 or so distinct CDR3 sequences, 60% of them singletons. This sample's RNA came from whole unsorted tissue. Trimming removed 5 bases at V and 6 bases at J, with 19 bases between. Germline V CDR1 and CDR2: SGHVS, FQNEAQ. The CDR3 is made up of 15 amino acids. Material for sequencing was lung tumor tissue. This chain joins TRBV7-8 and TRBJ2-5, with D perhaps matching TRBD1 or TRBD2 (6 bases each). This receptor was obtained from a man aged 45-60 years with non-small cell lung cancer. The CDR3 region has the DNA TGTGCCAGCAGCCCCAGGGGACTGGGGGCCCAGACCCAGTACTTC. As protein: CASSPRGLGAQTQYF. Full variable domain (rest looked up from reference TRBV7-8 and TRBJ2-5): GAGVSQSPRYKVAKRGQDVALRCDPISGHVSLFWYQQALGQGPEFLTYFQNEAQLDKSGLPSDRFFAERPEGSVSTLKIQRTQQEDSAVYLCASSPRGLGAQTQYFGPGTRLLVL.